This is a list of T cell receptor beta chains from one sample in a study of cytomegalovirus exposure and HLA in healthy donors. Only in-frame clones appear in the TCRdb table, and some are missing; sequencing was by immunoSEQ multiplex PCR. This table has under 300,000 clones, 70% to 90% appearing once. Sequencing used PBMCs. The receptors originated from a woman under 40 in good health and CMV-seropositive. The CDR3 runs from the conserved cysteine through the conserved F or W.

J gene,V gene,CDR3 protein
TRBJ1-1,TRBV6-5,CAIREGWRTEAFF
TRBJ2-1,TRBV11-2,CASSPGTATYNEQFF
TRBJ1-2,TRBV4-2,CASSQDVLSYGYTF
TRBJ2-5,TRBV25-1,CASRAWGDGETQYF
TRBJ1-3,TRBV2,CASSDGWGNTIYF
TRBJ2-1,TRBV14,CASSPLSTSGRGAANEQFF
TRBJ1-5,TRBV11-2,CASSLDRNQPQHF
TRBJ1-1,TRBV4-1,CASSQDGQEAFF
TRBJ1-3,TRBV29-1,CSVERQGDGNTIYF
TRBJ1-1,TRBV11-3,CASSPFGGNTEAFF
TRBJ1-2,TRBV30,CAWNAGQGSDYYGYTF
TRBJ1-5,TRBV28,CASIRDYGSNQPQHF
TRBJ1-1,TRBV12-5,CASGKGQGLAFF
TRBJ2-4,TRBV27,CASTPRGPVGNIQYF
TRBJ2-2,TRBV18,CASLSPGDPGELFF
TRBJ2-1,TRBV7-2,CASKTGSNNEQFF
TRBJ1-5,TRBV2,CASSSEQGDQPQHF
TRBJ2-1,TRBV7-9,CASGRLAGVMNEQFF
TRBJ1-1,TRBV5-1,CASGSGLNMNTEAFF
TRBJ2-7,TRBV6-5,CASGRQGVYEQYF
TRBJ2-7,TRBV6-5,CASSYTASRVEYF
TRBJ2-7,TRBV7-8,CASSLRTGGAPYEQYF
TRBJ1-4,TRBV30,CAWDIDRGEKLFF
TRBJ2-7,TRBV5-6,CASSLDPAGPTRSSYEQYF
TRBJ1-4,TRBV6-1,CASKRTGGTNEKLFF
TRBJ1-3,TRBV5-1,CASSLGGAGNTIYF
TRBJ2-7,TRBV5-6,CASRPLSGGYEQYF
TRBJ1-1,TRBV29-1,CSARGGQGLRAEAFF
TRBJ2-4,TRBV7-8,CASSLQRESNIQYF
TRBJ2-7,TRBV7-6,CASSLIEGAIYEQYF
TRBJ1-1,TRBV5-1,CASSLAGVSAFF
TRBJ1-3,TRBV14,CASPGTGGYVKFGIYF
TRBJ1-3,TRBV5-1,CASSPGDRETVESTIYF
TRBJ2-3,TRBV2,CASTPSRDTDTQYF
TRBJ1-2,TRBV15,CATSSGTANYGYTF
TRBJ1-3,TRBV2,CASRQGDGHSGNTIYF
TRBJ1-4,TRBV25-1,CASSAMGQVLEKLFF
TRBJ2-7,TRBV7-9,CASSPGTGPSYEQYF
TRBJ2-2,TRBV11-2,CATRWTVNTGELFF
TRBJ1-5,TRBV5-5,CASSSQGGTGGSQPQHF
TRBJ2-1,TRBV9,CASSVGGTSRYEQFF
TRBJ2-5,TRBV7-2,CASSLGVEVKTQYF
TRBJ2-1,TRBV6-1,CASSEEGLRLVSEQFF
TRBJ1-1,TRBV6-5,CASSPGQGGTEAFF
TRBJ1-2,TRBV6-1,CASSAQGYYGYTF
TRBJ2-1,TRBV5-4,CASSRTSGIVNEQFF
TRBJ2-5,TRBV6-1,CASSVSGRETQYF
TRBJ2-5,TRBV10-2,CASSVAGARETQYF
TRBJ2-1,TRBV13,CASSPQTSGRWDEQFF
TRBJ1-1,TRBV27,CASSLMGQEAFF
TRBJ1-3,TRBV18,CASSLATGKGNTIYF
TRBJ1-1,TRBV18,CASSPAGALSNTEAFF
TRBJ2-1,TRBV2,CATLGGHWEFF
TRBJ2-1,TRBV20-1,CSAERDLEQFF
TRBJ1-1,TRBV28,CASSFRPGVSEAFF
TRBJ2-2,TRBV6-1,CASSLPRDTGELFF
TRBJ2-2,TRBV4-2,CASSLGTSGSSNTGELFF
TRBJ2-1,TRBV29-1,CSVEGGIESYNEQFF
TRBJ1-3,TRBV10-3,CAISESVGGANTIYF